This T cell receptor beta chain was observed in a study of blood T cell repertoires in COVID-19. Study details: Acute and convalescent COVID-19 specimens originated in the United States, Italy and Spain. T cells, B-cell-depleted T cells, or PBMCs provided the cDNA or gDNA that served as material.

This CDR3 comprises 15 residues. CDR1 is SGHRS and CDR2 is YFSETQ in the germline V gene. Trimming removed 3 bases from V and 6 bases from J; junction bases left unmatched: 1. This table comes from immunoSEQ multiplex PCR, and its TCRdb copy is limited to in-frame clones, with some not included. The table lists 70,000 or so clones, 85% to 90% of them singletons. The chain is built from TRBV5-1 and TRBJ1-6; 12 bases line up with TRBD1. The sequence was collected from a woman of 80 years or more with active COVID-19. Material: peripheral blood. In nucleotides, the CDR3 is TGCGCCAGCAGCTGGGGACAGGGGGCTAATTCACCCCTCCACTTT. Encoded protein: CASSWGQGANSPLHF.